Presented here are 17 T cell receptor beta chains from one specimen sequenced in a study of shared clonotypes between healthy human individuals. Assay: immunoSEQ multiplex PCR; the TCRdb copy retains only in-frame clones and omits some. The top ten hold around 1.5% of the sample, which has about 1 million clones, more than 65% seen once. The sample consisted of memory CD4+ T cells sorted from blood. Indicated subset: CD45RA-negative fraction. Every receptor here comes from a man younger than 35 in good health.

The chain carries TRBV30 and TRBJ2-7, with D perhaps matching TRBD1 (7 bases). CDR1 is GTSNPN and CDR2 is SVGIG in the germline V gene (reference sequence). The CDR3 has 13 residues. Trimming left V 2 bases short and J 6 bases short, with 14 bases between. CDR3 in amino acids: CAWSQGGRGEQYF. The DNA for the CDR3 is TGTGCCTGGAGTCAGGGGGGCCGAGGCGAGCAGTACTTC.

The V call is TRBV11-2, the J call TRBJ1-5, with TRBD1 identical over 8 bases. CDR1 and CDR2 (germline): SGHAT, FQNNGV. V lost 1 base, J lost 4 bases, and 3 bases stayed unmatched. The CDR3 sequence is 15 residues long. CDR3 nucleotides: TGTGCCAGCAGCTTAGGGACAGGGTGGAATCAGCCCCAGCATTTT. Its protein is CASSLGTGWNQPQHF.

This chain uses TRBV28 with TRBJ2-5; D gene uncertain. Germline V lookup: CDR1 MDHEN, CDR2 SYDVKM. V lost 2 bases, J lost 3 bases, and 1 base lay in between. There are 11 residues in the CDR3. CDR3 amino acids: CASSLKETQYF. The CDR3 region has the DNA TGTGCCAGCAGTTTAAAAGAGACCCAGTACTTC.

The rearrangement uses TRBV9 and TRBJ2-2; TRBD2 might be the D (6 bases). The germline V gene encodes CDR1 SGDLS and CDR2 YYNGEE. The CDR3 sequence is 14 residues long. Trimming shortened V by 4 bases and J by 3 bases, and 10 bases separated the two germline ends. In DNA form, the CDR3 reads TGTGCCAGCAGCCCTACTAGCTACACCGGGGAGCTGTTTTTT. Translation: CASSPTSYTGELFF.

The DNA of the CDR3 is TGTGCCAGCAGTCGTCCGACAGGGGACACCATATATTTT. It yields the protein CASSRPTGDTIYF. The gene calls are TRBV6-5 and TRBJ1-3; 8 nucleotides align to TRBD1. V was clipped by 5 bases and J by 8 bases; unmatched bases: 5. Germline V gene lookup returns CDR1 MNHEY and CDR2 SVGAGI. This CDR3 comprises 13 residues.

A remark on this clone: Different DNA sequences within this sample yield the same CDR3. The J gene is TRBJ1-5, the V gene TRBV28; possibly TRBD1 for D (6 bases). With 4 bases removed from V and 0 bases from J, the gap between germline ends came to 7 bases. The germline gives CDR1 MDHEN, CDR2 SYDVKM. There are 14 residues in the CDR3. CDR3 protein: CASSSRGSNQPQHF. The CDR3 DNA sequence: TGTGCCAGCAGTTCCAGGGGTAGCAATCAGCCCCAGCATTTT.

V is TRBV19 and J is TRBJ2-4; a possible D gene is TRBD1 (5 bases). V shed 7 bases and J shed 5 bases, with 12 bases lying between them. Germline CDR1 is LNHDA and CDR2 is SQIVND (reference sequence). This CDR3 region has 13 residues. CDR3 DNA: TGTGCCAGTATCAGGGAAGGAGAAAACATTCAGTACTTC. Translation: CASIREGENIQYF.

CDR3 loop: CASSLRVSITEAFF. DNA of the CDR3: TGCGCCAGCAGTCTCCGGGTCTCTATCACTGAAGCTTTCTTT. J is TRBJ1-1 and V is TRBV10-2; no definite D call. CDR1 is WSHSY and CDR2 is SAAADI in the germline V gene. There are 14 residues in the CDR3. V gave up 5 bases and J gave up 4 bases, with 14 bases separating them.

The chain is built from TRBV6-5 and TRBJ1-2; D ambiguous. The ends were cut back, 0 bases at V and 8 bases at J, with 13 bases in the middle. The CDR3 is 14 amino acids. In germline, CDR1 is MNHEY, CDR2 SVGAGI. The DNA of the CDR3 is TGTGCCAGCAGTTACTCGATCAACATTGGCGGCTACACCTTC. This codes for CASSYSINIGGYTF.

The chain combines TRBV5-5 with TRBJ2-7, with a possible D match to TRBD1 (5 bases). CDR3 length equals 14 residues. Germline CDR1 SGHKS, CDR2 YYEKEE (reference sequence). The germline V and J ends were trimmed by 0 bases and 4 bases, with 11 bases remaining between them. CDR3 sequence (DNA): TGTGCCAGCAGCTTGGCCCCAGGGATATACGAGCAGTACTTC. Its protein is CASSLAPGIYEQYF.

This chain connects TRBV6-1 to TRBJ2-3, with 9 bases aligning to TRBD2. V gave up 2 bases and J gave up 5 bases; unmatched junction bases: 8. Germline assignment: CDR1 MNHNS and CDR2 SASEGT. The CDR3 is 16 amino acids. The CDR3 region is CASSEQTAGGKDTQYF. DNA of the CDR3: TGTGCCAGCAGTGAACAGACAGCGGGGGGAAAAGATACGCAGTATTTT.

This rearrangement joins TRBV2 to TRBJ2-3; unclear D gene. The ends were cut back, 2 bases at V and 2 bases at J, with 17 bases in the middle. Germline V gene data show CDR1 as SNHLY and CDR2 as FYNNEI. CDR3 length equals 17 residues. CDR3 residues: CASSEPPLVRTTDTQYF. The CDR3 coding sequence is TGTGCCAGCAGTGAACCCCCCTTGGTTCGCACCACAGATACGCAGTATTTT.

This clone has a single count. This chain links TRBV5-1 with TRBJ2-7; TRBD2 agrees at 11 bases. The CDR3 totals 14 residues. V shed 1 base, J shed 6 bases, and the junction held 3 bases outside the gene matches. CDR1 is SGHRS and CDR2 is YFSETQ in the germline V gene. The DNA for the CDR3 is TGCGCCAGCAGCTTGACTAGCGGGAGTCGCGAGCAGTACTTC. Residues: CASSLTSGSREQYF.

The chain uses TRBV2 and TRBJ1-2; 7 bases agree with TRBD1. The J segment lost 1 base and the V segment lost 6 bases, leaving 14 bases of the junction unmatched. Germline CDR1 and CDR2: SNHLY and FYNNEI. The CDR3 length is 17 residues. CDR3 residues: CASSQNGQAFNNYGYTF. The CDR3 DNA reads as TGTGCCAGCAGCCAAAACGGACAGGCTTTTAATAACTATGGCTACACCTTC.

This sequence joins TRBV10-3 and TRBJ2-7, with 9 bases lining up with TRBD1. Germline lookup yields CDR1 ENHRY and CDR2 SYGVKD. After removal of 0 bases from V and 6 bases from J, the junction contained 12 bases not matched to a gene. This CDR3 has 17 amino acids. The CDR3 nucleotides read TGTGCCATCAGTGAGTCGGTTCCGGGACAGGGATTTGGCGAGCAGTACTTC. Its translation: CAISESVPGQGFGEQYF.

The CDR3: CASSLRASGTYEQYF. Written as DNA, the CDR3 is TGTGCCAGCAGTTTACGGGCTAGCGGGACCTACGAGCAGTACTTC. The rearrangement uses TRBV27 and TRBJ2-7; 9 bases are shared with TRBD2. Germline V CDR1 and CDR2: MNHEY, SMNVEV (reference sequence). After removal of 2 bases from V and 2 bases from J, the junction contained 4 bases not matched to a gene. This CDR3 is 15 amino acids long.

This clone was counted at least ten times. This chain uses TRBV6-5 with TRBJ1-1, with 8 positions matching TRBD1. Per the germline V gene, CDR1 is MNHEY and CDR2 is SVGAGI. CDR3 length: 14 amino acids. V lost 6 bases to trimming and J lost 3 bases; unmatched junction nucleotides: 6. For the CDR3, the DNA is TGTGCCAGCAGCCCCCCAGGGGGCCACACTGAAGCTTTCTTT. It translates to CASSPPGGHTEAFF.